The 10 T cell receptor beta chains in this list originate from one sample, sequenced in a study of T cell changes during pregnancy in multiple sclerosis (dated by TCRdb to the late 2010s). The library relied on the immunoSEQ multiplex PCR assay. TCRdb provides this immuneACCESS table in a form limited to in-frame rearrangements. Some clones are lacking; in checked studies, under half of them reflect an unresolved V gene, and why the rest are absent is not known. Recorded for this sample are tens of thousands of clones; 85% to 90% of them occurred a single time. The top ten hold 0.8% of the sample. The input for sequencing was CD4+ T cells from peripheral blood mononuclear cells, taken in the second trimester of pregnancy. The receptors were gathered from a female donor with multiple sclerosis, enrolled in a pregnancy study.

The CDR3 DNA follows: TGTGCCAGCAGGCCATTGGCGGGGCTCTCCTACGAGCAGTACTTC. Its protein is CASRPLAGLSYEQYF. The chain uses TRBV6-5 and TRBJ2-7, with a possible D match to TRBD2 (6 bases). Trimming shortened V by 6 bases and J by 0 bases, and 15 bases separated the two germline ends. CDR3 length: 15 amino acids. The germline V gene encodes CDR1 MNHEY and CDR2 SVGAGI.

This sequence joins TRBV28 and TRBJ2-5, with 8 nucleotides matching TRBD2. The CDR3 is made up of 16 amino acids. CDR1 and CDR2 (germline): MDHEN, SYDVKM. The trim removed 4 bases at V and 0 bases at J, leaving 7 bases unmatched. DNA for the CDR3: TGTGCCAGCAGTTCGTTTATAGCGGGGAACCAAGAGACCCAGTACTTC. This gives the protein CASSSFIAGNQETQYF.

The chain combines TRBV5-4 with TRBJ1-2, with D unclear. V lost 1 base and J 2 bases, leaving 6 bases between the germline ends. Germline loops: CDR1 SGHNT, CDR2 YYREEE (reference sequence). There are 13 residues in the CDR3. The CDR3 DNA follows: TGTGCCAGCAGCTTGAGCGACAACTATGGCTACACCTTC. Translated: CASSLSDNYGYTF. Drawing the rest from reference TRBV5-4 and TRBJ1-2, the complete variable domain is ETGVTQSPTHLIKTRGQQVTLRCSSQSGHNTVSWYQQALGQGPQFIFQYYREEENGRGNFPPRFSGLQFPNYSSELNVNALELDDSALYLCASSLSDNYGYTFGSGTRLTVV.

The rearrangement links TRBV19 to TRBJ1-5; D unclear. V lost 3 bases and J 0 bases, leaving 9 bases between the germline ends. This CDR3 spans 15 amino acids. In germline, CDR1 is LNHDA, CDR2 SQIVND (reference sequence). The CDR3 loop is CASSIKVYSNQPQHF. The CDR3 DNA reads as TGTGCCAGTAGTATCAAAGTCTATAGCAATCAGCCCCAGCATTTT.

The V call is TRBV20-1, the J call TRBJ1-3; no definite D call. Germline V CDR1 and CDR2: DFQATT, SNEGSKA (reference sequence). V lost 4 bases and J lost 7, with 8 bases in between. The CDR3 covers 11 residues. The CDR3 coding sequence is TGCAGTGCTACAGGAAGGAACACCATATATTTT. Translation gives CSATGRNTIYF.

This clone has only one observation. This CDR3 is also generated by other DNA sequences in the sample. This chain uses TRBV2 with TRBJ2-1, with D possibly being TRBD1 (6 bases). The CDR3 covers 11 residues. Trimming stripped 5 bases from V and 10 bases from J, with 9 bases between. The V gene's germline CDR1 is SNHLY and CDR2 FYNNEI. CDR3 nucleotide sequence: TGTGCCAGCAGTAGACAGGCGGAGCAGTTCTTC. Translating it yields CASSRQAEQFF. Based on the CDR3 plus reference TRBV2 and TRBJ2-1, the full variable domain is EPEVTQTPSHQVTQMGQEVILRCVPISNHLYFYWYRQILGQKVEFLVSFYNNEISEKSEIFDDQFSVERPDGSNFTLKIRSTKLEDSAMYFCASSRQAEQFFGPGTRLTVL.

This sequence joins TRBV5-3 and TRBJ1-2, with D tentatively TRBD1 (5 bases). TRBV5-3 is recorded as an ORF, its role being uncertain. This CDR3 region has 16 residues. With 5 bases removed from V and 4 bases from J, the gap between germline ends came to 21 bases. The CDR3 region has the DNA TGTGCCAGAAGTAGAGCAGGGTCACCGCGTGGCTATGGCTACACCTTC. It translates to CARSRAGSPRGYGYTF.

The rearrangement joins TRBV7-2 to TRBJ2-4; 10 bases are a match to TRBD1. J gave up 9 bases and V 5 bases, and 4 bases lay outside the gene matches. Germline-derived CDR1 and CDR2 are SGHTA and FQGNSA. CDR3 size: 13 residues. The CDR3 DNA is TGTGCCAGCAGCGTCCGACAGGGGGCCATTCAGTACTTC. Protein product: CASSVRQGAIQYF. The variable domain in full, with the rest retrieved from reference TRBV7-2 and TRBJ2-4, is GAGVSQSPSNKVTEKGKDVELRCDPISGHTALYWYRQSLGQGLEFLIYFQGNSAPDKSGLPSDRFSAERTGGSVSTLTIQRTQQEDSAVYLCASSVRQGAIQYFGAGTRLSVL.

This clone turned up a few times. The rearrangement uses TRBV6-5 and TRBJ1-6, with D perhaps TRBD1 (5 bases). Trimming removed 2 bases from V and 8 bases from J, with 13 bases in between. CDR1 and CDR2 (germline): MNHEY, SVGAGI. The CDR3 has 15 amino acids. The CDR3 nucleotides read TGTGCCAGCAGTTACGCAGGGATAGGGGATTCACCCCTCCACTTT. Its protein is CASSYAGIGDSPLHF.

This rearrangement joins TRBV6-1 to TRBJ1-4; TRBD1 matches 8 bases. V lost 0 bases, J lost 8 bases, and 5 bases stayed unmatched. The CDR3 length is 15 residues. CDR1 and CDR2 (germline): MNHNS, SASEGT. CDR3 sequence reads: CASSEANRGWEKLFF. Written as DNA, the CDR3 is TGTGCCAGCAGTGAAGCAAACAGGGGGTGGGAAAAACTGTTTTTT.